This T cell receptor beta chain is from a study of T cells after yellow fever vaccination. Study overall: With SMART-Seq v4 Ultra Low Input, the fractions containing low cell numbers were prepared.

This clonotype was recorded a few times. The antigen remains undetermined. Study-level findings and limits: Clonotypes shared by both compartments, CD4 and CD8, made up a small share. In FACS-sorted repertoires, abundant clonotypes from the bulk population could appear as contaminants. The booster saw the reappearance of most primary-vaccination clones (around 95% CD4, 80% to 90% CD8).

TCRdb processed the 5' RACE reads anew with MiXCR; each CDR3 protein has one entry. The sample includes about 340,000 distinct CDR3 sequences, about 12% of them seen just once. The clonotype originates from a man aged 18 to 30 who received the YFV17D yellow fever vaccine. Sequencing used CD4+ T cells sorted from PBMCs, obtained 15 days after the yellow fever booster vaccination.

The DNA of the CDR3 is TGCAGTGCGGGACAGCTAAAAGAGGTGTTAATCCTGAATAGGAACACTGAAGCTTTCTTT. Protein product: CSAGQLKEVLILNRNTEAFF. This chain links TRBV20-1 with TRBJ1-1, with 7 positions matching TRBD1. Germline CDR1 is DFQATT and CDR2 is SNEGSKA (reference sequence). The CDR3 totals 20 residues. Trimming took 6 bases from V and 1 from J; bases not matched to a gene: 26.